Listed here are 26 T cell receptor beta chains from one sample, sequenced in a study of T-cell reconstitution after alpha-beta-depleted transplantation in children. Preparing the TCRbeta library involved the use of unique molecular identifiers. TCRdb independently ran MiXCR on the PCR reads; one entry per CDR3 protein. This table holds hundreds of thousands of distinct CDR3 sequences, about 15% found once. Sequences were derived from PBMCs, mostly from graft donor cells, sampled 360 days after TCRalphabeta/CD19-depleted stem cell transplant. The receptors derive from a male patient under 18 who had a stem cell transplant for acute lymphoblastic leukemia, so the T cells may come from the graft donor.

The chain is built from TRBV5-1 and TRBJ2-1; D may be TRBD2 (5 bases). The CDR3 consists of 16 residues. V lost 2 bases to trimming and J lost 0 bases, with 12 bases between them. Per germline, CDR1 SGHRS and CDR2 YFSETQ. CDR3 in amino acids: CASSFGGRLSYNEQFF. Here the CDR3 DNA reads TGCGCCAGCAGCTTCGGTGGGAGACTCTCCTACAATGAGCAGTTCTTC.

There are many counts of this clonotype. The rearrangement uses TRBV6-5 and TRBJ2-1; D possibly corresponds to TRBD1 (6 bases). CDR3 length: 13 amino acids. V shed 5 bases and J shed 7 bases, with 12 bases lying between them. Germline V lookup: CDR1 MNHEY, CDR2 SVGAGI. The chain's CDR3 is CASSTDRRNEQFF. The CDR3 DNA reads TGTGCCAGCAGTACCGACAGGAGAAATGAGCAGTTCTTC.

This clonotype was seen a handful of times. V usage is TRBV12-3 or TRBV12-4 and J usage is TRBJ1-1, with D possibly TRBD1 on 5 matching bases. Trimming removed 2 bases from V and 3 bases from J, with 10 bases in between. The CDR3 runs to 14 residues. The CDR3 is CASSLWGLYTEAFF. In DNA, the CDR3 is TGTGCCAGCAGTTTATGGGGACTGTACACTGAAGCTTTCTTT.

The rearrangement links TRBV7-2 to TRBJ2-3, with a possible D match to TRBD2 (5 bases). Germline V gene sequence: CDR1 SGHTA, CDR2 FQGNSA. The CDR3 is made up of 16 amino acids. Trimming took 0 bases from V and 0 from J, leaving 10 bases between them. In nucleotides, the CDR3 is TGTGCCAGCAGCTTAGCGCGGGTTGGGAGCACAGATACGCAGTATTTT. This codes for CASSLARVGSTDTQYF.

This clonotype has only a few counts. J is TRBJ2-3 and V is TRBV7-3; D ambiguous. The CDR3 is 15 amino acids. Germline V lookup: CDR1 SGHTA, CDR2 FQGTGA. V lost 4 bases and J lost 2, with 13 bases in between. The CDR3 DNA sequence: TGTGCCAGCAGCTCAAGCTGGGTCACCACAGATACGCAGTATTTT. Translation gives CASSSSWVTTDTQYF.

This clonotype showed up many times. This rearrangement joins TRBV29-1 to TRBJ1-2; weak D call: TRBD1 (6 bases). The V end lost 3 bases, the J end lost 0 bases, and 14 bases lay between the germline ends. The CDR3 covers 15 residues. Looked up from germline, CDR1 is SQVTM and CDR2 is ANQGSEA. CDR3 DNA: TGCAGCGTTGAGGGGGGGGCCGCATCTAACTATGGCTACACCTTC. This gives the protein CSVEGGAASNYGYTF.

This rearrangement joins TRBV5-1 to TRBJ2-3; D remains unclear. The CDR3 sequence is 18 residues long. CDR1 is SGHRS, CDR2 YFSETQ, per germline. V dropped 1 base and J dropped 0 bases, with 18 bases sitting between them. The CDR3 is CASSLLAGPNLSTDTQYF. The CDR3 nucleotides are TGCGCCAGCAGCTTGTTGGCAGGACCTAACCTCAGCACAGATACGCAGTATTTT.

This clonotype has more than one count but fewer than ten. The rearrangement joins TRBV3-1 to TRBJ2-2; D assignment may be TRBD1 or TRBD2 (5 bases each). The V gene lost 4 bases and the J gene lost 8 bases, with 26 bases spanning the gap. CDR1 LGHDT and CDR2 YNNKEL come from the germline V gene (reference sequence). This CDR3 region has 18 residues. The DNA for the CDR3 is TGTGCCAGCAGCCGAGATCCAGGGACGGGTGTCTATCAAGGGGAGCTGTTTTTT. Translated: CASSRDPGTGVYQGELFF.

In this sample, this clonotype turned up a few times. The chain employs TRBV12-3 or TRBV12-4 and TRBJ2-5; 9 nucleotides line up with TRBD2. The junction had 7 bases not matched to a gene; V was cut back by 4 bases and J by 4 bases. CDR3 length: 15 residues. The CDR3 sequence: CASSSGGTSRETQYF. CDR3 in DNA: TGTGCCAGCAGTTCAGGGGGGACTAGCCGAGAGACCCAGTACTTC.

The J gene is TRBJ2-1, the V gene TRBV12-3 or TRBV12-4; possible D gene TRBD2, 5 bases. The V end was cut by 3 bases, the J end by 9 bases, with 15 bases between. The CDR3 is 14 residues long. DNA of the CDR3: TGTGCCAGCAGTTTGTTGAGGGCTGAGGGTGAGCAGTTCTTC. It specifies CASSLLRAEGEQFF.

The gene calls are TRBV5-1 and TRBJ2-1, with 8 bases fitting TRBD2. V was pared by 0 bases and J by 8 bases, with 4 bases of the junction left unmatched. Germline lookup yields CDR1 SGHRS and CDR2 YFSETQ. The CDR3 loop spans 14 amino acids. The CDR3 reads CASSLAAGVDEQFF. The DNA for the CDR3 is TGCGCCAGCAGCTTGGCAGCGGGAGTAGATGAGCAGTTCTTC.

This clonotype was counted a few times. The V call is TRBV9, the J call TRBJ2-7, with 7 bases matching TRBD1. Germline lookup yields CDR1 SGDLS and CDR2 YYNGEE. V trimming: 0 bases; J trimming: 5 bases; junction bases outside the gene matches: 8. CDR3 length equals 15 residues. The CDR3 DNA reads as TGTGCCAGCAGCGTAGGAGGGACAGCCGTGAACGAGCAGTACTTC. Protein product: CASSVGGTAVNEQYF.

This clonotype was seen repeatedly, ten times or more. The rearrangement links TRBV27 to TRBJ2-7; possibly TRBD2 for D (5 bases). CDR3 size: 16 residues. Trimming left V 4 bases short and J 3 bases short, with 19 bases between. CDR1 and CDR2 from the germline V gene are MNHEY and SMNVEV (reference sequence). CDR3 DNA sequence: TGTGCCAGCAGTTCCCGCATCGGGGAAGGTGGCTACGAGCAGTACTTC. Residues: CASSSRIGEGGYEQYF.

This clonotype was found a few times. For the CDR3, the DNA is TGCGCCAGCAGCTTGGGTTTCCGGGGCACAGATACGCAGTATTTT. Protein product: CASSLGFRGTDTQYF. V is TRBV5-1 and J is TRBJ2-3; no firm D call. The CDR3 consists of 15 residues. Between the trimmed V and J ends, which lost 0 bases and 1 base, there was a span of 9 bases. Germline-derived CDR1 and CDR2 are SGHRS and YFSETQ.

This clonotype was seen only a few times. V gene TRBV19 combines with J gene TRBJ2-2; D gene uncertain. Germline-derived CDR1 and CDR2 are LNHDA and SQIVND (reference sequence). This CDR3 is built from 14 residues. V lost 6 bases and J 5 bases, leaving 13 bases between the germline ends. The CDR3 coding sequence is TGTGCCAGTAGGAATAGCAGCTGGACCGGGGAGCTGTTTTTT. Protein: CASRNSSWTGELFF.

This clonotype was picked up many times. The chain uses TRBV20-1 and TRBJ2-5; maybe TRBD1 (5 bases). CDR1 and CDR2 (germline): DFQATT, SNEGSKA (reference sequence). Deletions cut 5 bases from V and 4 bases from J, with 17 bases between. The CDR3 has 14 residues. The CDR3 spells CSAPPQGQRETQYF. In nucleotides, the CDR3 is TGCAGTGCTCCCCCCCAGGGCCAAAGAGAGACCCAGTACTTC.

The chain recombines TRBV5-1 with TRBJ2-7; D is tentatively TRBD1 or TRBD2 (7 bases each). CDR1 is SGHRS, CDR2 YFSETQ, per germline. The V end was cut by 6 bases, the J end by 2 bases, with 12 bases between. CDR3 length: 13 amino acids. CDR3 bases: TGCGCCAGCAAGCGGGACAGTGCCTACGAGCAGTACTTC. Translating it yields CASKRDSAYEQYF.

The rearrangement uses TRBV20-1 and TRBJ2-7, with TRBD2 matching 10 bases. Germline loops: CDR1 DFQATT, CDR2 SNEGSKA (reference sequence). J was trimmed by 3 bases and V by 6 bases; bases with no gene match: 11. This CDR3 is 15 amino acids long. CDR3 in DNA: TGCAGTGCCGTAGACAGCGGGAGGGGGAACTACGAGCAGTACTTC. It yields the protein CSAVDSGRGNYEQYF.

In its sample, this clonotype was seen a few times. V gene TRBV6-5 combines with J gene TRBJ1-2; TRBD1 might be the D (6 bases). Germline CDR1 is MNHEY and CDR2 is SVGAGI. This CDR3 contains 12 residues. The germline V and J ends were trimmed by 2 bases and 7 bases, with 8 bases remaining between them. The CDR3 DNA is TGTGCCAGCAGTTACGGGGGCCTTGGCTACACCTTC. Residues: CASSYGGLGYTF.

The genes are TRBV12-3 or TRBV12-4 and TRBJ2-7, with D perhaps TRBD1 or TRBD2 (6 bases each). V was clipped by 4 bases and J by 6 bases, with 31 bases between them. CDR3 length equals 19 residues. CDR3 amino acids: CASSSRLGGSGGMEVEQYF. The CDR3 DNA sequence: TGTGCCAGCAGTTCCCGCTTAGGGGGGTCGGGCGGGATGGAGGTCGAGCAGTACTTC.

The rearrangement links TRBV9 to TRBJ2-7; TRBD1 is a possible D gene (6 bases). Between the trimmed V and J ends, which lost 3 bases and 2 bases, there was a span of 18 bases. This CDR3 has 16 residues. CDR1 is SGDLS, CDR2 YYNGEE, per germline. The CDR3 here is CASSGPGQGFTYEQYF. In DNA, the CDR3 is TGTGCCAGCAGCGGCCCGGGGCAGGGGTTCACCTACGAGCAGTACTTC.

The chain has TRBV27 and TRBJ2-1, with TRBD2 identical over 9 bases. The germline V gene encodes CDR1 MNHEY and CDR2 SMNVEV (reference sequence). V lost 5 bases and J lost 8; bases outside the gene matches: 22. This CDR3 comprises 19 residues. This CDR3 reads CASSPFRGRAGGPLYEQFF. CDR3 sequence (DNA): TGTGCCAGCAGTCCTTTTAGGGGAAGGGCGGGAGGGCCTCTGTATGAGCAGTTCTTC.

This clonotype was counted between two and nine times. V and J are TRBV29-1 and TRBJ2-7, with a tentative D call TRBD2 (5 bases). CDR1 and CDR2 (germline): SQVTM, ANQGSEA. This CDR3 region has 12 residues. Trimming took off 4 bases at V and 2 bases at J, with 9 bases between the two ends. Written as DNA, the CDR3 is TGCAGCGTTGGGGAGCGAACCTACGAGCAGTACTTC. It codes for CSVGERTYEQYF.

There are a few counts of this clonotype. V usage is TRBV29-1 and J usage is TRBJ1-3; D is unclear. Germline loops: CDR1 SQVTM, CDR2 ANQGSEA. V was cut by 4 bases and J by 4 bases, with 14 bases left in between. This CDR3 contains 14 residues. The CDR3, as DNA: TGCAGCGTTGTTGGGCCGGCTTACGGAAACACCATATATTTT. Its translation is CSVVGPAYGNTIYF. The whole variable domain, remainder taken from reference TRBV29-1 and TRBJ1-3, is SAVISQKPSRDICQRGTSLTIQCQVDSQVTMMFWYRQQPGQSLTLIATANQGSEATYESGFVIDKFPISRPNLTFSTLTVSNMSPEDSSIYLCSVVGPAYGNTIYFGEGSWLTVV.

The V and J genes are TRBV5-1 and TRBJ1-4; perhaps TRBD1 as D (6 bases). CDR3 length equals 14 residues. The germline V and J ends were trimmed by 1 base and 4 bases, with 8 bases remaining between them. The germline V gene has CDR1 SGHRS and CDR2 YFSETQ. The CDR3 sequence is CASSLTGSNEKLFF. Here the CDR3 DNA reads TGCGCCAGCAGCTTGACAGGGAGTAATGAAAAACTGTTTTTT.

A few counts support this clonotype. The J gene is TRBJ2-7, the V gene TRBV20-1; the D call may be TRBD1 or TRBD2 (5 bases each). V was trimmed by 6 bases and J by 1 base, leaving 16 bases between them. This CDR3 contains 14 residues. In germline, CDR1 is DFQATT, CDR2 SNEGSKA (reference sequence). The chain's CDR3 is CSARGVAESYEQYF. CDR3 sequence (DNA): TGCAGTGCCCGAGGGGTAGCTGAGTCCTACGAGCAGTACTTC.